This TCR beta chain was recorded in a study of T cell changes during pregnancy in multiple sclerosis. Clones were sequenced by immunoSEQ multiplex PCR, and TCRdb holds only the in-frame ones, with some missing. The table includes over 25,000 clones, about nine tenths detected once. The length of the CDR3 is 16 residues. Germline trimming cut 3 bases from V and 0 bases from J; bases unmatched to any gene: 5. The germline V gene encodes CDR1 SGDLS and CDR2 YYNGEE. The chain links TRBV9 to TRBJ2-2; the match to TRBD1 covers 7 bases. This TCR derives from a female donor with multiple sclerosis, enrolled in a pregnancy study. The specimen was CD8+ T cells from peripheral blood mononuclear cells, collected in the third trimester of pregnancy. The CDR3 region has the DNA TGTGCCAGCAGCGGACGACAGGGAACGAACACCGGGGAGCTGTTTTTT. Translated: CASSGRQGTNTGELFF.